This T cell receptor beta chain was sequenced for a study of Ad26.COV2.S vaccination and SARS-CoV-2 variants. In the study overall: In the study, Ad26.COV2.S was injected intramuscularly once, or twice 56 days apart.

Profiling relied on immunoSEQ multiplex PCR, and the TCRdb table lists in-frame clones only, not all of them. The sample includes about 480,000 clones, approximately 90% seen only once; the top ten take roughly 13%. Treatment meaning: roughly 19 received Ad26.COV2.S at low or high dose, single or two shots; about 5 received placebo; per-sample allocation not given. Sampling happened 63 days after the first vaccine or placebo injection. Expressing Wuhan-strain SARS-CoV-2 spike, an Ad26 vector served as the vaccine. Trimming cost V 3 bases and J 4 bases, with 13 bases left between them. The CDR3 is 15 amino acids. CDR1 MNHEY and CDR2 SVGEGT come from the germline V gene. Whole-study results and caveats: Recipients of vaccine and of placebo showed similar breadth of their non-spike TCR repertoires. Spike-specific TCR breadth was greater in vaccine than placebo recipients.

Of note for this clone: Antigen unknown.

The receptor was isolated from a person aged 18-65 years who received the Ad26.COV2.S COVID-19 vaccine or a placebo. This chain links TRBV6-2 or TRBV6-3 with TRBJ1-5, with D unclear. Sequencing used peripheral blood, obtained in a trial of Ad26.COV2.S vaccine versus placebo. For the CDR3, the DNA is TGTGCCAGCAGTTATGCGGGGAGATTGAATCAGCCCCAGCATTTT. Protein sequence: CASSYAGRLNQPQHF.